This TCR beta chain was obtained from a study of T-cell reconstitution after alpha-beta-depleted transplantation in children. Study-level points and caveats: It was surviving recipient T cells and thymic progenitors that gave some patients high TCRbeta diversity at day 60. Several hundred graft clones that had expanded were reportedly the source of alpha-beta T cells about two months after transplant. T-cell counts and diversity at one year post-transplant came mainly from newly produced T cells.

The authors prepared the TCRbeta library with unique molecular identifiers. TCRdb re-called the PCR reads with MiXCR, one entry per CDR3 protein. The sample includes about 500,000 distinct CDR3 sequences, about an eighth of them seen just once. Trimming cost V 0 bases and J 7 bases, with 9 bases left between them. The CDR3 runs 13 residues. Germline V gene sequence: CDR1 KGHSH, CDR2 LQKENI. This clonotype was counted only a few times. Its antigen is unknown. The chain employs TRBV18 and TRBJ1-1; D gene uncertain. This specimen was PBMCs, mostly from graft donor cells, taken 180 days after TCRalphabeta/CD19-depleted stem cell transplant. The receptor was derived from a female patient between 2 and 10 years old who had a stem cell transplant for aplastic anemia, so the T cells may come from the graft donor. The CDR3 nucleotides are TGTGCCAGCTCACCACCGAGCGGATATGAAGCTTTCTTT. This translates into CASSPPSGYEAFF.